This TCR beta chain was documented in a study of T-cell memory formation after mild COVID-19. Broader study findings: That cross-reactive memory joined was suggested by some responding clones appearing in pre-infection memory. The SARS-CoV-2 specificity of second-wave clones reaching peak at day 37 remained unverified. Clones that shrank (day 15 to 85) were balanced CD4/CD8, whereas later expanders leaned CD4+.

V shed 3 bases, J shed 7 bases, and the junction held 5 bases outside the gene matches. This CDR3 comprises 15 residues. Germline lookup yields CDR1 KGHDR and CDR2 SFDVKD. 5'RACE, which relied on constant-segment primers, yielded TCR alpha and TCR beta cDNA libraries carrying sample barcodes and UMIs. TCRdb analysed the 5' RACE reads with MiXCR anew, one entry per CDR3 protein. Seen here are 450,000 to 700,000 distinct CDR3 sequences, over 15% observed once, and the top ten hold about 12%. This clonotype was detected a few times. The antigen remains undetermined. The receptor was isolated from an adult woman who had mild COVID-19 (a few samples of this study predate the infection). Cell type and time point are not known. The rearrangement uses TRBV24-1 and TRBJ1-1, with TRBD1 matching over 12 bases. The sequenced material came from PBMCs or a T cell subset sorted from them (not recorded which). CDR3 DNA sequence: TGTGCCACCAGTGATCCGGGACAGGGGGCAGATGAAGCTTTCTTT. This translates into CATSDPGQGADEAFF.